This T cell receptor (beta chain) was retrieved from a study of CD8 T cells in Susac syndrome. In germline, CDR1 is MNHEY, CDR2 SVGAGI. CDR3 length: 15 amino acids. V was pared by 7 bases and J by 5 bases, with 9 bases of the junction left unmatched. From blood CD8+ and CD4+ T cells, the TCR beta chain was sequenced. It was with random hexamers that about 0.45 to 1 ug RNA was reverse transcribed. With immunoSEQ multiplex PCR, TCR beta CDR3 was amplified across 54 Vbeta and 13 Jbeta. One entry per CDR3 protein results from TCRdb running MiXCR on the immunoSEQ multiplex PCR reads. This table holds 150,000 to 200,000 distinct CDR3 sequences, around 95% found once.

The sequenced sample consisted of CD4+ T cells from PBMCs. The source of this sequence is a human donor in good health. This chain uses TRBV6-5 with TRBJ2-3, with TRBD2 matching over 10 bases. CDR3 sequence reads: CASTLSGGHGDTQYF. In DNA form, the CDR3 reads TGTGCCAGCACCCTTAGCGGGGGGCACGGAGATACGCAGTATTTT.